The clone carrying this T cell receptor beta chain was seen many times. Its target is not known. The sample belongs to a study of blood T cells in healthy people across ages. Approximately 9.4 milliliters was the volume of peripheral blood drawn from each donor. Whole-study results and caveats: Changes seen in expanded clonotypes were possibly confounded by donor CMV status left unknown.

Alongside a J-beta primer mix, a sample-barcoded 5' primer served in a second PCR lasting roughly 6 to 12 cycles. Each CDR3 protein gets one entry after TCRdb re-called the 5' RACE reads with MiXCR. The table shows about 930,000 distinct CDR3 sequences, with almost 30% occurring only once. The CDR3 extends over 14 amino acids. V was trimmed by 5 bases and J by 4 bases, leaving 14 bases between them. The same sample was also used in a study of T cells of mothers and their children. From that paper: Sequencing returned over 10 million TCR beta CDR3 reads per mother and roughly 3.1 million per child.

Sequencing used blood. This sequence joins TRBV12-3 or TRBV12-4 and TRBJ1-2; D might be TRBD1 (5 bases). This TCR was recovered from a middle-aged woman in good health. The CDR3 reads CASSARGLSYGYTF. In DNA form, the CDR3 reads TGTGCCAGCAGTGCGCGGGGACTGAGCTATGGCTACACCTTC.